What follows are 21 T cell receptor beta chains derived from one specimen sequenced in a study of T-cell memory formation after mild COVID-19. From the 5' RACE reads, TCRdb called clonotypes with MiXCR, one entry per CDR3 protein. Here the sample spans 300,000 to 400,000 distinct CDR3 sequences, 28% being singletons. Material: PBMCs or a T cell subset sorted from them (not recorded which). Every receptor here comes from an adult woman who had mild COVID-19 (a few samples of this study predate the infection). Cell type and time point are not known.

The chain employs TRBV5-4 and TRBJ2-7, with 8 bases lining up with TRBD2. CDR1 and CDR2 (germline): SGHNT, YYREEE (reference sequence). This CDR3 is 16 amino acids long. Losses at the gene ends were 3 bases for V and 5 bases for J; bases not matched to a gene: 13. The DNA of the CDR3 is TGTGCCAGCAGCTCACCTTCCGCCGGGACTAGAAACGAGCAGTACTTC. Protein: CASSSPSAGTRNEQYF.

This clonotype was seen only a few times. The chain combines TRBV20-1 with TRBJ1-1, with a weak D call TRBD1 (5 bases). V lost 3 bases, J lost 1 base, and 6 bases lay in between. CDR1 is DFQATT and CDR2 is SNEGSKA in the germline V gene (reference sequence). The CDR3 covers 12 residues. The CDR3 protein is CSASQGNTEAFF. The CDR3 DNA is TGCAGTGCTAGTCAGGGGAACACTGAAGCTTTCTTT.

For the CDR3, the DNA is TGTGCCACCAGCAGAGATCTGGGTAATGAGCAGTTCTTC. Translation gives CATSRDLGNEQFF. This chain uses TRBV15 with TRBJ2-1; D not certain. V lost 0 bases and J 7 bases, leaving 7 bases between the germline ends. This CDR3 spans 13 amino acids. Germline V gene sequence: CDR1 LNHNV, CDR2 YYDKDF (reference sequence).

V is TRBV5-1 and J is TRBJ2-5; 8 bases match TRBD2. Germline V gene lookup returns CDR1 SGHRS and CDR2 YFSETQ. The junction had 14 bases not matched to a gene; V was cut back by 4 bases and J by 3 bases. The CDR3 runs to 17 residues. The chain's CDR3 is CASSDSHPGLVKETQYF. CDR3 coding DNA: TGCGCCAGCAGCGATAGCCATCCGGGACTAGTAAAAGAGACCCAGTACTTC.

The chain couples TRBV5-1 to TRBJ1-5, with D maybe TRBD1 (5 bases). The CDR3 runs 16 residues. V lost 7 bases to trimming and J lost 5 bases, with 22 bases between them. The germline gives CDR1 SGHRS, CDR2 YFSETQ. In nucleotides, the CDR3 is TGCGCCAGCCCTCACGGAGACAGATTCAGCTATCAGCCCCAGCATTTT. It is translated as CASPHGDRFSYQPQHF.

There are a few counts of this clonotype. The rearrangement joins TRBV20-1 to TRBJ2-3, with a weak D call TRBD2 (5 bases). CDR1 and CDR2 (germline): DFQATT, SNEGSKA (reference sequence). This CDR3 comprises 13 residues. The V end lost 6 bases, the J end lost 2 bases, and 12 bases lay between the germline ends. CDR3 amino acids: CSAQRLFTDTQYF. The CDR3, as DNA: TGCAGTGCCCAGAGACTATTCACAGATACGCAGTATTTT.

This clonotype was seen only a few times. This chain joins TRBV19 and TRBJ1-2; D not resolved. The CDR3 totals 15 residues. V lost 0 bases to trimming and J lost 7 bases, with 15 bases between them. Germline values: CDR1 LNHDA, CDR2 SQIVND (reference sequence). CDR3 sequence reads: CASSIDWRPTAGYTF. Written as DNA, the CDR3 is TGTGCCAGTAGTATAGATTGGCGGCCCACGGCTGGCTACACCTTC.

The chain couples TRBV4-2 to TRBJ1-4, with D possibly being TRBD1 (6 bases). This CDR3 region has 15 residues. Trimming took off 2 bases at V and 8 bases at J, with 15 bases between the two ends. Germline V gene data show CDR1 as LGHNA and CDR2 as YNFKEQ. As DNA, the CDR3 is TGTGCCAGCAGCCAATTGGGGGGCAGTAGGGAAAAACTGTTTTTT. It yields the protein CASSQLGGSREKLFF.

This clonotype turned up a few times. One end of the junction is discordant with germline, which a read error may explain. This sequence joins TRBV6-1 and TRBJ2-7; D might be TRBD1 or TRBD2, each matching 5 bases. The germline CDR1 and CDR2 sequences are MNHNS and SASEGT. The length of the CDR3 is 15 residues. The CDR3 loop is CASSERYRDLPMNDF. For the CDR3, the DNA is TGTGCCAGCAGTGAACGGTATAGGGACCTCCCTATGAACGACTTC.

This clonotype came up a few times. The V and J genes are TRBV10-3 and TRBJ2-7; 8 bases match TRBD1. Germline CDR1 ENHRY, CDR2 SYGVKD. The CDR3 is 14 residues long. V shed 2 bases and J 0 bases; nucleotides not matched to a gene: 0. The CDR3 sequence is CAISEDRGSYEQYF. DNA of the CDR3: TGTGCCATCAGTGAGGACAGGGGCTCCTACGAGCAGTACTTC.

The rearrangement links TRBV5-4 to TRBJ2-5; TRBD2 matches 8 bases. The CDR3 is 16 residues long. Per germline, CDR1 SGHNT and CDR2 YYREEE (reference sequence). V lost 4 bases and J lost 4; bases outside the gene matches: 12. This CDR3 is CASSPGGAGGAETQYF. The CDR3, as DNA: TGTGCCAGCAGCCCTGGCGGGGCGGGGGGAGCAGAGACCCAGTACTTC. The variable domain in full, completed from reference TRBV5-4 and TRBJ2-5, reads ETGVTQSPTHLIKTRGQQVTLRCSSQSGHNTVSWYQQALGQGPQFIFQYYREEENGRGNFPPRFSGLQFPNYSSELNVNALELDDSALYLCASSPGGAGGAETQYFGPGTRLLVL.

This clonotype was counted a few times. The chain uses TRBV7-2 and TRBJ2-3, with TRBD2 matching over 16 bases. The V and J ends lost 1 base and 4 bases, in that order; junction bases with no gene match: 2. There are 17 residues in the CDR3. The germline V gene encodes CDR1 SGHTA and CDR2 FQGNSA. The CDR3 spells CASSLVGLAGGPDTQYF. CDR3 DNA: TGTGCCAGCAGCTTAGTGGGACTAGCGGGGGGGCCAGATACGCAGTATTTT.

This clonotype has more than one count but fewer than ten. The rearrangement links TRBV27 to TRBJ2-7; D unresolved. Germline CDR1 is MNHEY and CDR2 is SMNVEV (reference sequence). The CDR3 has 14 amino acids. V dropped 6 bases and J dropped 0 bases, with 12 bases sitting between them. CDR3 residues: CASSSTQSSYEQYF. CDR3 DNA: TGTGCCAGCAGCTCTACGCAGAGCTCCTACGAGCAGTACTTC.

This clonotype was detected a few times. The V gene is TRBV6-2 or TRBV6-3, the J gene TRBJ2-1; either TRBD1 or TRBD2 may supply D (5 bases each). The germline V and J ends were trimmed by 3 bases and 7 bases, with 13 bases remaining between them. Germline V gives CDR1 MNHEY, CDR2 SVGEGT. This CDR3 contains 14 residues. CDR3 amino acids: CASSYVGTSNEQFF. For the CDR3, the DNA is TGTGCCAGCAGTTATGTGGGGACCTCGAATGAGCAGTTCTTC.

This chain joins TRBV7-9 and TRBJ2-7, with 8 bases identical to TRBD1. The germline V gene encodes CDR1 SEHNR and CDR2 FQNEAQ (reference sequence). The J segment lost 3 bases and the V segment lost 2 bases, leaving 12 bases of the junction unmatched. The CDR3 has 17 residues. CDR3 region: CASSLQSFSDRGYEQYF. CDR3 bases: TGTGCCAGCAGCTTACAGTCGTTTAGCGACAGGGGCTACGAGCAGTACTTC.

The chain recombines TRBV30 with TRBJ2-2, with 8 bases lining up with TRBD1. The length of the CDR3 is 16 residues. Germline V CDR1 and CDR2: GTSNPN, SVGIG (reference sequence). V lost 4 bases and J lost 2; bases outside the gene matches: 9. CDR3 sequence reads: CAWTGGDRPNTGELFF. DNA for the CDR3: TGTGCCTGGACCGGCGGGGACAGGCCTAACACCGGGGAGCTGTTTTTT.

The V gene is TRBV27, the J gene TRBJ2-7, with a weak D call TRBD1 (5 bases). Germline values: CDR1 MNHEY, CDR2 SMNVEV (reference sequence). The CDR3 extends over 13 amino acids. Trimming pared 5 bases from V and 3 bases from J, leaving 11 bases between. CDR3 region: CASSGRVDYEQYF. CDR3 nucleotide sequence: TGTGCCAGCAGTGGCAGGGTTGACTACGAGCAGTACTTC.

The V gene is TRBV6-5, the J gene TRBJ2-7; D is uncertain. Germline V gene lookup returns CDR1 MNHEY and CDR2 SVGAGI. This CDR3 is built from 14 residues. The V end lost 2 bases, the J end lost 4 bases, and 12 bases lay between the germline ends. The CDR3 bases are TGTGCCAGCAGTTACCGCCAGGCCCAGTACGAGCAGTACTTC. It specifies CASSYRQAQYEQYF.

The CDR3 nucleotides are TGTGCCAGCAGTAGAGAAGCGGGAGGGCCGACAGATACGCAGTATTTT. Amino acid sequence: CASSREAGGPTDTQYF. The chain combines TRBV27 with TRBJ2-3; the match to TRBD2 covers 10 bases. Germline loops: CDR1 MNHEY, CDR2 SMNVEV (reference sequence). This CDR3 has 16 residues. V gave up 5 bases and J gave up 3 bases; unmatched junction bases: 8.

The V and J genes are TRBV6-1 and TRBJ1-1; tentatively, D is TRBD1 (5 bases). Trimming removed 10 bases from V and 2 bases from J, with 14 bases in between. The CDR3 runs 13 residues. Looked up from germline, CDR1 is MNHNS and CDR2 is SASEGT. The DNA for the CDR3 is TGTGCCATGGCCAGGGTTACTAACACTGAAGCTTTCTTT. As protein: CAMARVTNTEAFF.

The count of this clonotype is one. The rearrangement links TRBV30 to TRBJ2-7; no clear D. V was shortened by 0 bases and J by 4 bases, with 4 bases between the two germline ends. The CDR3 runs to 11 residues. Germline lookup yields CDR1 GTSNPN and CDR2 SVGIG (reference sequence). The CDR3 loop reads CAWSVQYEQYF. CDR3 nucleotides: TGTGCCTGGAGTGTTCAGTACGAGCAGTACTTC.